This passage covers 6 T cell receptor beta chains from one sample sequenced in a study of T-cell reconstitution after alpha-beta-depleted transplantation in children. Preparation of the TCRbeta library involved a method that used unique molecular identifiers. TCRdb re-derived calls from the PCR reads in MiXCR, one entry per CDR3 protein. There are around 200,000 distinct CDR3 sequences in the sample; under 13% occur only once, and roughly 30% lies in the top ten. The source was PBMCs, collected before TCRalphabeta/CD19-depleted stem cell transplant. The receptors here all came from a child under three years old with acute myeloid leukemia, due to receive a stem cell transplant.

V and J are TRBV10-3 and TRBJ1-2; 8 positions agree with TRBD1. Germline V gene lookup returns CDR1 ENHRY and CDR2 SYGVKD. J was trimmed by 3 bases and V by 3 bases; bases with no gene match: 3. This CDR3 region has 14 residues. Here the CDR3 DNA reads TGTGCCATCAGTGACGGACAGGGCCACTATGGCTACACCTTC. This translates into CAISDGQGHYGYTF.

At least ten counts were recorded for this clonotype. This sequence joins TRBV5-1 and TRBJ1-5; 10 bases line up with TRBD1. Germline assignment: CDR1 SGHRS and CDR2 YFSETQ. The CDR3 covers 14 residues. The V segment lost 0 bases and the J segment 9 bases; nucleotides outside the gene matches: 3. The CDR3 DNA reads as TGCGCCAGCAGCTTGGAGGGACAGGGGCTGCCCCAGCATTTT. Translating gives CASSLEGQGLPQHF.

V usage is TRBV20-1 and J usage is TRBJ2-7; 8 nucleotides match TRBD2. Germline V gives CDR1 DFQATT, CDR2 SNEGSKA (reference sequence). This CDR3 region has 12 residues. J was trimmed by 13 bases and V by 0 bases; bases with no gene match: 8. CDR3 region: CSARDRGGRIYF. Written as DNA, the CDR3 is TGCAGTGCTAGAGATAGGGGCGGGAGGATTTACTTC.

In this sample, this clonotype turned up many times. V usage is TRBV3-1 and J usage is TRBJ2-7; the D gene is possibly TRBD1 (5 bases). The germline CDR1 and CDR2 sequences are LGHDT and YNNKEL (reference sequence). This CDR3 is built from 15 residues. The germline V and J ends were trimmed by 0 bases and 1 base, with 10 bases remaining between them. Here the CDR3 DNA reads TGTGCCAGCAGCCAAGAAGGGGCCCTTTCCTACGAGCAGTACTTC. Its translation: CASSQEGALSYEQYF.

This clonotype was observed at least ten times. This CDR3 reads CSARQGPNEKLFF. CDR3 DNA: TGCAGTGCACGACAGGGGCCGAATGAAAAACTGTTTTTT. The rearrangement joins TRBV20-1 to TRBJ1-4; 8 nucleotides agree with TRBD1. V dropped 6 bases and J dropped 5; count of bases not matched to a gene: 5. CDR3 size: 13 residues. Germline V gene data show CDR1 as DFQATT and CDR2 as SNEGSKA (reference sequence).

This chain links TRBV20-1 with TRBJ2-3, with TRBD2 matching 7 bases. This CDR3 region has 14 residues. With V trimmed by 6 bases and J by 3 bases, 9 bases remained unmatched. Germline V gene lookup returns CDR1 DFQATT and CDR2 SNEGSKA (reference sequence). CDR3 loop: CSAQWGGYTDTQYF. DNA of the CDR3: TGCAGTGCCCAGTGGGGGGGATATACAGATACGCAGTATTTT.